This passage covers 18 T cell receptor beta chains from one sample sequenced in a study of lymphopenia after photon versus proton radiotherapy. Profiled with immunoSEQ multiplex PCR; TCRdb holds only in-frame clones, not every one. The sample lists 60,000 or so clones; more than 75% were seen once. Specimen: peripheral blood, collected from a patient treated with photon-based radiotherapy. These receptors were collected from a man aged 40-49 years with gastric cancer.

The gene calls are TRBV5-6 and TRBJ2-7; D not certain. V was pared by 1 base and J by 1 base, with 9 bases between. Germline CDR1 reads SGHDT; CDR2 reads YYEEEE. This CDR3 is built from 14 residues. CDR3 protein: CASSLTGQSYEQYF. The CDR3 nucleotides read TGTGCCAGCAGCTTGACGGGCCAATCCTACGAGCAGTACTTC.

The chain links TRBV30 to TRBJ1-2; D gene uncertain. Trimming took off 3 bases at V and 4 bases at J, with 18 bases between the two ends. CDR1 is GTSNPN, CDR2 SVGIG, per germline (reference sequence). The CDR3 runs to 15 residues. As DNA, the CDR3 is TGTGCCTGGAGGGATGACGCGACGGGAACCTATGGCTACACCTTC. This sequence encodes CAWRDDATGTYGYTF.

The J gene is TRBJ2-1, the V gene TRBV29-1; TRBD1 or TRBD2 may be the D gene (6 bases each). The ends were cut back, 7 bases at V and 5 bases at J, with 15 bases in the middle. Germline assignment: CDR1 SQVTM and CDR2 ANQGSEA. The CDR3 is made up of 13 amino acids. The CDR3 coding sequence is TGCAGCGCCTGGGGGGCGGGGAACAATGAGCAGTTCTTC. Encoded protein: CSAWGAGNNEQFF.

This clone is a singleton in its sample. The V call is TRBV6-1, the J call TRBJ2-2; D is undetermined. CDR1 is MNHNS, CDR2 SASEGT, per germline. V dropped 0 bases and J dropped 4 bases, with 9 bases sitting between them. The CDR3 totals 15 residues. CDR3 residues: CASSEARTGTGELFF. CDR3 in DNA: TGTGCCAGCAGTGAAGCGCGGACGGGCACCGGGGAGCTGTTTTTT.

The V call is TRBV28, the J call TRBJ1-2; weak D call: TRBD1 (5 bases). The V gene lost 3 bases and the J gene lost 2 bases, with 10 bases spanning the gap. Germline V lookup: CDR1 MDHEN, CDR2 SYDVKM. This CDR3 has 14 amino acids. CDR3 sequence reads: CASSFQGRNYGYTF. The CDR3, as DNA: TGTGCCAGCAGTTTCCAGGGCAGGAACTATGGCTACACCTTC.

This CDR3 is CASDLQYETGGNTEAFF. As DNA, the CDR3 is TGTGCCAGTGACCTCCAATATGAGACAGGGGGGAACACTGAAGCTTTCTTT. The chain has TRBV5-6 and TRBJ1-1; 9 bases map to TRBD1. The CDR3 covers 17 residues. Trimming removed 8 bases from V and 1 base from J; junction bases left unmatched: 15. Germline assignment: CDR1 SGHDT and CDR2 YYEEEE.

In its sample, this clone was seen once. The chain uses TRBV27 and TRBJ1-3, with D possibly being TRBD1 (5 bases). Trimming removed 3 bases at V and 3 bases at J, with 9 bases between. CDR1 is MNHEY and CDR2 is SMNVEV in the germline V gene (reference sequence). This CDR3 is built from 14 residues. CDR3 DNA sequence: TGTGCCAGCAGTTTCGGGGGTATTGGAAACACCATATATTTT. Protein: CASSFGGIGNTIYF.

This rearrangement joins TRBV9 to TRBJ2-4, with a weak D call TRBD1 (6 bases). Trimming took 4 bases from V and 0 from J, leaving 11 bases between them. This CDR3 is 15 amino acids long. Per the germline V gene, CDR1 is SGDLS and CDR2 is YYNGEE. This CDR3 is CASSSRGAAKNIQYF. In nucleotides, the CDR3 is TGTGCCAGCAGCAGCAGGGGTGCAGCCAAAAACATTCAGTACTTC.

The genes are TRBV30 and TRBJ1-3, with TRBD1 as a possible D gene (5 bases). V lost 2 bases, J lost 2 bases, and 13 bases lay in between. This CDR3 is built from 15 residues. Germline-derived CDR1 and CDR2 are GTSNPN and SVGIG (reference sequence). DNA for the CDR3: TGTGCCTGGAGTCCGGGACTTGGGGCTGGAAACACCATATATTTT. Its protein is CAWSPGLGAGNTIYF.

The chain carries TRBV7-9 and TRBJ1-4; 10 bases match TRBD1. CDR3 length: 14 amino acids. V lost 5 bases and J lost 10; bases outside the gene matches: 7. The germline gives CDR1 SEHNR, CDR2 FQNEAQ (reference sequence). CDR3 in amino acids: CASSPGQGNGKLFF. CDR3 sequence (DNA): TGTGCCAGCAGCCCGGGACAGGGGAACGGAAAACTGTTTTTT.

With regard to this clone: This sample also contains other DNA sequences that code for the same CDR3. The V gene is TRBV7-9, the J gene TRBJ2-1; either TRBD1 or TRBD2 may fit D (6 bases each). V was trimmed by 1 base and J by 10 bases, leaving 8 bases between them. This CDR3 spans 12 amino acids. Looked up from germline, CDR1 is SEHNR and CDR2 is FQNEAQ (reference sequence). The CDR3 region is CASSLVGGEQFF. Written as DNA, the CDR3 is TGTGCCAGCAGCTTAGTGGGGGGCGAGCAGTTCTTC.

This clone was counted a single time. Within the sample, other DNA sequences also encode this same CDR3. The gene calls are TRBV7-6 and TRBJ2-3; no definite D call. Trimming took 3 bases from V and 0 from J, leaving 4 bases between them. Per germline, CDR1 SGHVS and CDR2 FNYEAQ. This CDR3 has 13 residues. The DNA of the CDR3 is TGTGCCAGCAGCTTCGGCAGCACAGATACGCAGTATTTT. It translates to CASSFGSTDTQYF.

V and J are TRBV6-5 and TRBJ2-1; weak D call: TRBD2 (6 bases). With 6 bases removed from V and 9 bases from J, the gap between germline ends came to 18 bases. The CDR3 spans 14 residues. Germline assignment: CDR1 MNHEY and CDR2 SVGAGI. Here the CDR3 reads CASRVPLGAGEQFF. DNA of the CDR3: TGTGCCAGCAGGGTCCCCTTAGGAGCGGGTGAGCAGTTCTTC.

J is TRBJ1-4 and V is TRBV6-1; tentative D call: TRBD1 (5 bases). The ends were cut back, 3 bases at V and 8 bases at J, with 10 bases in the middle. The germline V gene has CDR1 MNHNS and CDR2 SASEGT. The CDR3 covers 13 residues. In DNA form, the CDR3 reads TGTGCCAGCAGTGAGGTCCAGGGAGAAAAACTGTTTTTT. Its protein product is CASSEVQGEKLFF.

The V and J genes are TRBV2 and TRBJ1-1; no firm D call. The V end was cut by 10 bases, the J end by 1 base, with 7 bases between. Germline V gene sequence: CDR1 SNHLY, CDR2 FYNNEI. The CDR3 runs 11 residues. CDR3 in amino acids: CATHKNTEAFF. CDR3 nucleotides: TGTGCCACCCACAAGAACACTGAAGCTTTCTTT. Full variable domain (outside the CDR3, taken from reference TRBV2 and TRBJ1-1): EPEVTQTPSHQVTQMGQEVILRCVPISNHLYFYWYRQILGQKVEFLVSFYNNEISEKSEIFDDQFSVERPDGSNFTLKIRSTKLEDSAMYFCATHKNTEAFFGQGTRLTVV.

The chain uses TRBV11-3 and TRBJ2-3; 8 positions agree with TRBD2. Trimming removed 6 bases from V and 0 bases from J; junction bases left unmatched: 14. In germline, CDR1 is SGHNT, CDR2 YENEEA. The CDR3 is 18 amino acids. For the CDR3, the DNA is TGTGCCAGCAGTTTGGGTTTTAGCGGGGATACTAGCACAGATACGCAGTATTTT. Protein sequence: CASSLGFSGDTSTDTQYF.

The chain couples TRBV29-1 to TRBJ1-6, with a weak D call TRBD1 (5 bases). This CDR3 comprises 14 residues. CDR1 is SQVTM and CDR2 is ANQGSEA in the germline V gene. V shed 5 bases and J shed 7 bases, with 15 bases lying between them. This chain's CDR3 is CSVSSGTGNSPLHF. The CDR3 region has the DNA TGCAGCGTTTCTTCTGGGACGGGGAATTCACCCCTCCACTTT.

This clone was observed a handful of times. CDR3 in amino acids: CASSLSPGGFYEQYF. CDR3 nucleotide sequence: TGTGCCAGCAGTTTATCGCCAGGGGGTTTCTACGAGCAGTACTTC. This rearrangement joins TRBV27 to TRBJ2-7; TRBD1 agrees at 7 bases. This CDR3 comprises 15 residues. Unmatched junction bases numbered 5, after V lost 0 bases and J lost 3 bases. Germline V CDR1 and CDR2: MNHEY, SMNVEV (reference sequence).